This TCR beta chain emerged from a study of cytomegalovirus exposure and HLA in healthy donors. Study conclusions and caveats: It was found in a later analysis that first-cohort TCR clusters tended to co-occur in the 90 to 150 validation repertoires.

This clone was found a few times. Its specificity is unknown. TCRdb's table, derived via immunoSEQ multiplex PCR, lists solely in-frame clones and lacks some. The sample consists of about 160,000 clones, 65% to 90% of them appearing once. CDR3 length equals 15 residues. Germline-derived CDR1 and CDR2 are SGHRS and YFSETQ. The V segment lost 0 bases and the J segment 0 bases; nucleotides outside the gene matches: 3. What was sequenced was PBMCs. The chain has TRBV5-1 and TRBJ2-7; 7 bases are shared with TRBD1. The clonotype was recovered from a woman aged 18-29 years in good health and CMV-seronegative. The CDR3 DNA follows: TGCGCCAGCAGCTTGGAAGGGACAGTCTCCTACGAGCAGTACTTC. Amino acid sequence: CASSLEGTVSYEQYF.